This is a list of T cell receptor beta chains from one sample in a study of cytomegalovirus exposure and HLA in healthy donors. Sequencing used immunoSEQ multiplex PCR; TCRdb keeps in-frame clones, though not all of them. This repertoire includes around 140,000 clones. The material sequenced was PBMCs. The receptors originated from a woman in her forties or fifties in good health and CMV-seronegative. Both conserved end residues are trimmed from each CDR3. Fields, in order: V gene, J gene, CDR3 protein.

TRBV29-1	TRBJ1-3	SAGTGGVGNTIY
TRBV5-1	TRBJ2-2	ASSQGLAGGANTGELF
TRBV5-1	TRBJ2-2	ASSIGQGRLF
TRBV27	TRBJ1-1	ASSLYRGAATEAF
TRBV7-3	TRBJ2-6	ASSGAVQGAPGANVLT
TRBV7-2	TRBJ2-3	ASSSRVTDTQY
TRBV28	TRBJ2-7	ASKSSREQY
TRBV7-3	TRBJ2-7	ASSLTGVASYEQY
TRBV27	TRBJ2-5	ASSLLGQGEETQY
TRBV6-1	TRBJ1-5	ASSEARGANQPQH
TRBV28	TRBJ1-5	ASSLPGVSNQPQH
TRBV9	TRBJ2-1	ASSVGSSSFSNEQF
TRBV25-1	TRBJ1-5	ARTGGNQPQH
TRBV30	TRBJ1-2	AWSVLGQGGYT
TRBV28	TRBJ1-1	ASSSPGTTLNTEAF
TRBV5-1	TRBJ1-2	ASSLGTSNYGYT
TRBV30	TRBJ2-2	AWSVSGENTGELF
TRBV4-3	TRBJ2-1	ASSQEGLAGASEQF
TRBV6-5	TRBJ1-3	ASRTPGGPGTIY
TRBV4-2	TRBJ2-7	ASSQEFLAYEQY
TRBV9	TRBJ2-1	ASSALGGANEQF
TRBV5-1	TRBJ1-1	ASSPREGRDTEAF
TRBV13	TRBJ2-5	ASSFGGGHQETQY
TRBV7-2	TRBJ2-5	ASSPRASGTETQY
TRBV5-6	TRBJ1-6	ASSSPLRNSPLH
TRBV5-4	TRBJ1-5	ASSLGGVRTQPQH
TRBV27	TRBJ1-2	ASSLDWTNYGYT
TRBV5-1	TRBJ2-1	ASSRDSASGGAQQF
TRBV18	TRBJ2-3	ASSPLAGATDTQY
TRBV9	TRBJ2-3	ASSVAGSADTQY
TRBV19	TRBJ2-5	ASNDRFTETQY
TRBV27	TRBJ1-1	ASSFLDRPEAF
TRBV5-6	TRBJ1-5	ASSWGQGRNQPQH
TRBV15	TRBJ1-4	ATSRGRGEKLF
TRBV7-6	TRBJ1-1	ASSLAKGQGQNTEAF
TRBV6-5	TRBJ2-2	ASSRDLGNTGELF
TRBV28	TRBJ2-4	ASSLLQTRENIQY
TRBV6-1	TRBJ1-2	ASSEAVGYT
TRBV6-5	TRBJ2-3	ASTYRGTEDTQY
TRBV2	TRBJ2-1	ASRQGDEQF